This entry lists 3 T cell receptor beta chains sequenced from one sample in a study of shared clonotypes between healthy human individuals (TCRdb year 2020). The library was built by means of the immunoSEQ multiplex PCR assay. Here the immuneACCESS table is served through TCRdb, limited to in-frame sequences with V and J called. Missing clones are a known gap in these copies; in checked studies unresolved V genes cover under half, and the rest lacks a known reason. The sample table lists some 2 million clones, about 95% of them with a count of one. The ten largest account for 0.85% to 1.3% of the sample. CD8 naive samples consisted of CD45RO-negative cells that were positively selected for CCR7, yielding a CD45RA+CCR7+ population without TemRA cells. Source material: naive CD8+ T cells sorted from blood. The label giving this sample's cell subset or site can be read as: CD45RA+CCR7+. These receptors came from a young man in good health.

The chain is built from TRBV25-1 and TRBJ1-1; D possibly corresponds to TRBD1 (5 bases). The CDR3 covers 14 residues. The germline V and J ends were trimmed by 2 bases and 0 bases, with 7 bases remaining between them. The germline CDR1 and CDR2 sequences are MGHDK and SYGVNS. In DNA, the CDR3 is TGTGCCAGCAGTGAAGGAGGGGTGAACACTGAAGCTTTCTTT. This encodes CASSEGGVNTEAFF.

The gene calls are TRBV29-1 and TRBJ1-2, with D uncertain. Germline assignment: CDR1 SQVTM and CDR2 ANQGSEA. V was trimmed by 7 bases and J by 4 bases, leaving 13 bases between them. The CDR3 has 12 amino acids. The CDR3 DNA follows: TGCAGCGCTCCACATGGGGTCTATGGCTACACCTTC. Protein sequence: CSAPHGVYGYTF.

V and J are TRBV14 and TRBJ2-2; unclear D gene. The germline CDR1 and CDR2 sequences are SGHDN and FVKESK. CDR3 length: 12 residues. Trimming removed 0 bases at V and 7 bases at J, with 3 bases between. The CDR3 DNA sequence: TGTGCCAGCAGCCAAGAGGACGGGGAGCTGTTTTTT. Translating gives CASSQEDGELFF.